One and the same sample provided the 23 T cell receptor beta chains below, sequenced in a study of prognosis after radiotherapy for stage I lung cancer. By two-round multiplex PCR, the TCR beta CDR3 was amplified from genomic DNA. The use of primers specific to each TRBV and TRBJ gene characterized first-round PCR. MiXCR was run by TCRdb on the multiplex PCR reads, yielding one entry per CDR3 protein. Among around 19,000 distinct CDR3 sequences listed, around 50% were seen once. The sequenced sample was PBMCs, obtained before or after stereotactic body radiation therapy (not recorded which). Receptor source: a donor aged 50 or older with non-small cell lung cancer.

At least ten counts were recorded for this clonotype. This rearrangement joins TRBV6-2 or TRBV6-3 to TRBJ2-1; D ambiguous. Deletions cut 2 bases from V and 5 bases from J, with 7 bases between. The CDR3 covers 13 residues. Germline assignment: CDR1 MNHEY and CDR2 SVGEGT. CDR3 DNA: TGTGCCAGCAGTTACGGAGAGGACAATGAGCAGTTCTTC. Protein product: CASSYGEDNEQFF.

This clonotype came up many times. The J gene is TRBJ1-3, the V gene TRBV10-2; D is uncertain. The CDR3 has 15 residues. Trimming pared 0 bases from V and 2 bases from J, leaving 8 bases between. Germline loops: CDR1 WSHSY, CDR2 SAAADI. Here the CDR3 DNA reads TGCGCCAGCAGTGAGTCGGGATCGACTGGAAACACCATATATTTT. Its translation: CASSESGSTGNTIYF.

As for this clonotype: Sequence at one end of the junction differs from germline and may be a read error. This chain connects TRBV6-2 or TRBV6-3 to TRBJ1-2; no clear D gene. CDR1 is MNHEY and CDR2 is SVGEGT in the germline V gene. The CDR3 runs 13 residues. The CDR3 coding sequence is TGTGCCAGCAGTGTTCCTGTGAACTATGGCTGCACCTTC. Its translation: CASSVPVNYGCTF.

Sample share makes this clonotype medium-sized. This CDR3 reads CASRGSGTQYEQYF. CDR3 nucleotides: TGTGCCAGCAGGGGATCCGGGACCCAATACGAGCAGTACTTC. V is TRBV2 and J is TRBJ2-7; D is tentatively TRBD1 or TRBD2 (5 bases each). Germline V gene lookup returns CDR1 SNHLY and CDR2 FYNNEI. V was cut by 6 bases and J by 4 bases, with 16 bases left in between. The CDR3 is 14 amino acids. Based on the CDR3 plus reference TRBV2 and TRBJ2-7, the full variable domain is EPEVTQTPSHQVTQMGQEVILRCVPISNHLYFYWYRQILGQKVEFLVSFYNNEISEKSEIFDDQFSVERPDGSNFTLKIRSTKLEDSAMYFCASRGSGTQYEQYFGPGTRLTVT.

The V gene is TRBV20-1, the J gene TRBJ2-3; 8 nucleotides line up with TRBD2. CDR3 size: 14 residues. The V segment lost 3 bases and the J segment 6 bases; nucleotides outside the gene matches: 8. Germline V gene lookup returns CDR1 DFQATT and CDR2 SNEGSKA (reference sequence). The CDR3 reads CSASASGRGDTQYF. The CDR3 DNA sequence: TGCAGTGCTAGCGCCTCCGGGAGGGGTGATACGCAGTATTTT.

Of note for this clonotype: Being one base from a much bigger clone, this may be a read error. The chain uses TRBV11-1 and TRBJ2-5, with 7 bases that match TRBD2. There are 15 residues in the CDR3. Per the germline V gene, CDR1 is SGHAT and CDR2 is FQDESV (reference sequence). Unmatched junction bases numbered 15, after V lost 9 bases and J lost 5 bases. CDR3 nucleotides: TGTGCCAGAGGCTCCAGGGAGGGGATAGGGGAGACCCAGTACTTC. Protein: CARGSREGIGETQYF.

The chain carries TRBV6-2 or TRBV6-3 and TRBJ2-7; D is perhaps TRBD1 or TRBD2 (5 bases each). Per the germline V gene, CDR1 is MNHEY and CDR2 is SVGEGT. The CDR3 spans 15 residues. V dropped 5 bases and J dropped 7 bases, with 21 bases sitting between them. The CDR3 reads CASSEVWETYREQYF. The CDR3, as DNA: TGTGCCAGCAGTGAAGTTTGGGAGACCTACAGGGAGCAGTACTTC.

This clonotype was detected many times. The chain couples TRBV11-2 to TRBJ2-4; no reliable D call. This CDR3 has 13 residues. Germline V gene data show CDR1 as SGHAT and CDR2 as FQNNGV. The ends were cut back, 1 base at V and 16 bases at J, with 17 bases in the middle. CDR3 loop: CASSLGTNWGQYF. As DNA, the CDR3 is TGTGCCAGCAGCTTAGGTACTAATTGGGGTCAATACTTC.

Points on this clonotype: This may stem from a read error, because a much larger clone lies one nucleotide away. CDR3 bases: TGTGCCACGGGACAGGGGGGTGGGACCCAGTACTTC. Amino acids: CATGQGGGTQYF. The chain has TRBV28 and TRBJ2-5, with 11 bases that match TRBD1. The CDR3 sequence is 12 residues long. J gave up 7 bases and V 10 bases, and 5 bases lay outside the gene matches. The germline gives CDR1 MDHEN, CDR2 SYDVKM.

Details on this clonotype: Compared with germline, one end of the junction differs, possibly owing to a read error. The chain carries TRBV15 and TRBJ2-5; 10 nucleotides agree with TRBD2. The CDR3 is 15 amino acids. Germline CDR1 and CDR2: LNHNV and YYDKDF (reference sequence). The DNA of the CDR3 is TGTGCCACCAGCGAGGAGCTAGCGGGAGTGGAGACCCAGCACTTC. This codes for CATSEELAGVETQHF.

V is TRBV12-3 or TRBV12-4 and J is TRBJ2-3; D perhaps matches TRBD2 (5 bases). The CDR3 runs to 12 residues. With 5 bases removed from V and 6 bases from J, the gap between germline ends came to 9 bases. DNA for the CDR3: TGTGCCAGCAGTGTTTGGGAGGATACGCAGTATTTT. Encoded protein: CASSVWEDTQYF.

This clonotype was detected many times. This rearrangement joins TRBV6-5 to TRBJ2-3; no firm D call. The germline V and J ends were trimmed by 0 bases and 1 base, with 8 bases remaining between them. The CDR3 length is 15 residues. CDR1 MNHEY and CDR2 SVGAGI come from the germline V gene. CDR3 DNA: TGTGCCAGCAGTTACTCGTTCCGCGGCACAGATACGCAGTATTTT. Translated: CASSYSFRGTDTQYF.

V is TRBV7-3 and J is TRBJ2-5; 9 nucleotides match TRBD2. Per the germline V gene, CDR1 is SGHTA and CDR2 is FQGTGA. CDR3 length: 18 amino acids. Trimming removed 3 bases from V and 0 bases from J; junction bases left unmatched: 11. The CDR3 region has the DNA TGTGCCAGCAGCTTGGGGCGGGGGGGGGGCCGTGACCAAGAGACCCAGTACTTC. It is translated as CASSLGRGGGRDQETQYF.

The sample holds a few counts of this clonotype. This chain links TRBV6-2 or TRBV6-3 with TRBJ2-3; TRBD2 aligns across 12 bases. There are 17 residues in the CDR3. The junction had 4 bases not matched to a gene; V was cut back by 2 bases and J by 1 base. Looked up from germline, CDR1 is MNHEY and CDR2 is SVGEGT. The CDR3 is CASSYEWTSGGTDTQYF. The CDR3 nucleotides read TGTGCCAGCAGTTACGAGTGGACTAGCGGGGGCACAGATACGCAGTATTTT.

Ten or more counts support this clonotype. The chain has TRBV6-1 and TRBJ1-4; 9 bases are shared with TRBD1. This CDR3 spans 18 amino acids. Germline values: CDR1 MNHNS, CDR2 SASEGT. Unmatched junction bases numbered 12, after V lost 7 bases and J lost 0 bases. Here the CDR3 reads CASKVPGTGFATNEKLFF. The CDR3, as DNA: TGTGCCAGCAAAGTACCGGGGACAGGGTTCGCAACTAATGAAAAACTGTTTTTT.

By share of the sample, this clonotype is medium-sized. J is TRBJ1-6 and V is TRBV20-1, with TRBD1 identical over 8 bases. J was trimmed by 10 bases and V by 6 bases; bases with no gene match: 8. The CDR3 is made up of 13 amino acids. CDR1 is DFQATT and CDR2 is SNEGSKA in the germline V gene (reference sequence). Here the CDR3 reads CSAMDREASPLHF. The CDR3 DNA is TGCAGTGCCATGGACAGGGAGGCATCACCCCTCCACTTT.

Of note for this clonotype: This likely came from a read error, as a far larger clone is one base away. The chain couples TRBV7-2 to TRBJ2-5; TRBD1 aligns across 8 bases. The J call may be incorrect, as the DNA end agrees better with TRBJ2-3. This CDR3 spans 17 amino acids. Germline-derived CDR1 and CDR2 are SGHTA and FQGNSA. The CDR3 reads CASSLGAPGQVVYTQYF. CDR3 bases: TGTGCCAGCAGCTTAGGAGCCCCGGGACAGGTTGTGTATACGCAGTATTTT.

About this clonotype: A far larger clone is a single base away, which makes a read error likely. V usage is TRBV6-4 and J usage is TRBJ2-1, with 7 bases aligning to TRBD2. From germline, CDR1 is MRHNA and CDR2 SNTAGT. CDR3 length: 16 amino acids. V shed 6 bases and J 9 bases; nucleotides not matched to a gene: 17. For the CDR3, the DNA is TGTGCCAGCAGCTCCAGCCATCAAACTAGCGTGGGTGAGCAGTTCTTC. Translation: CASSSSHQTSVGEQFF.

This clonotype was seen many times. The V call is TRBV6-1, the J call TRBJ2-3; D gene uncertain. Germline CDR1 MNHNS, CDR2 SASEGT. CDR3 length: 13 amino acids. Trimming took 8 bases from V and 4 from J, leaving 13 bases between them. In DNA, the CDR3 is TGTGCCAGCGGCCCCTCCGAGGCAGATACGCAGTATTTT. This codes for CASGPSEADTQYF.

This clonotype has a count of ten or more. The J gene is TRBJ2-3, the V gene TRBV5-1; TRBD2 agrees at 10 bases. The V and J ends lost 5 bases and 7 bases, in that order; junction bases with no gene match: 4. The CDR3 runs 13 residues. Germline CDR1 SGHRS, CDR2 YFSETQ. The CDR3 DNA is TGCGCCAGCAGTCCGACTAGCGGGCATACGCAGTATTTT. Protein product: CASSPTSGHTQYF.

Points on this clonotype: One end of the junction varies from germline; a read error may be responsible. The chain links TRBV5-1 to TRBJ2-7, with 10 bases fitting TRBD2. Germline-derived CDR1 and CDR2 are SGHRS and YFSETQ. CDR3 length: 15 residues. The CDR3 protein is CASSPTSGNFYEQYF. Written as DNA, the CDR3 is TGTGCCAGCAGCCCTACTAGCGGGAACTTCTACGAGCAGTACTTC.

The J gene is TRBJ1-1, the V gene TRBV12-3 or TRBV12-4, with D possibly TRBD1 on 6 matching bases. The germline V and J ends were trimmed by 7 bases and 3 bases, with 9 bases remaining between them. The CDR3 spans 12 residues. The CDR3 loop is CASTDRYTEAFF. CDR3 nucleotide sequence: TGTGCCAGCACCGACAGGTACACTGAAGCTTTCTTT.

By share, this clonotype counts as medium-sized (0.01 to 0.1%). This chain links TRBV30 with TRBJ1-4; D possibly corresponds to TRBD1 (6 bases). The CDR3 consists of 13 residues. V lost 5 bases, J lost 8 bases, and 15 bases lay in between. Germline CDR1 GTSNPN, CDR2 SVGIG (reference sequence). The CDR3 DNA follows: TGTGCCTGGGGGCCGGGGGCTGGGGAAAAACTGTTTTTT. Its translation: CAWGPGAGEKLFF.